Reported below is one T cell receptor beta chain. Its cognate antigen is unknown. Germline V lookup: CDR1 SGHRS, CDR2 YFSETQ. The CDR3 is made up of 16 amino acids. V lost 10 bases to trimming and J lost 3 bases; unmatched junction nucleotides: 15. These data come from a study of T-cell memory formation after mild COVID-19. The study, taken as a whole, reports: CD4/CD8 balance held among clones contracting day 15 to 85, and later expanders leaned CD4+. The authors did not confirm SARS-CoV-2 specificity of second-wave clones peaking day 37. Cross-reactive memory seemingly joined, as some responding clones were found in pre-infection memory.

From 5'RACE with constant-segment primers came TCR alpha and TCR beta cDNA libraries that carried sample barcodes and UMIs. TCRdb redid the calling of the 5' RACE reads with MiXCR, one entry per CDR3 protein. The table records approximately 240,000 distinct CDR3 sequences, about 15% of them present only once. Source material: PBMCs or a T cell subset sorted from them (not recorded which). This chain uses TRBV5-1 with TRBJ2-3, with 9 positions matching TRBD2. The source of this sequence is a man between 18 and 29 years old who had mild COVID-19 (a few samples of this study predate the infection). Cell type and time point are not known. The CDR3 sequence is CASSSGGGGATDTQYF. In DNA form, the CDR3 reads TGCGCCTCTTCGAGCGGGGGCGGGGGGGCGACAGATACGCAGTATTTT.